The 19 T cell receptor beta chains given below trace back to one sample, sequenced in a study of blood T cell repertoires in COVID-19. The method was immunoSEQ multiplex PCR; TCRdb's version includes in-frame clones alone and lacks a portion of them. The sample lists roughly 220,000 clones; 80% to 90% were seen once. The sequenced material came from peripheral blood. Receptor source: a man older than 75 with acute or convalescent COVID-19.

This rearrangement joins TRBV6-2 or TRBV6-3 to TRBJ2-3, with D unresolved. This CDR3 is built from 12 residues. The germline V gene has CDR1 MNHEY and CDR2 SVGEGT. V lost 2 bases and J lost 14, with 14 bases in between. The CDR3 nucleotides are TGTGCCAGCAGTTACGGTCAAACCCCGGGGTATTTT. Protein: CASSYGQTPGYF.

The CDR3 nucleotides read TGTGCCTGGAGTCCGGGACAGGGGACAGATACGCAGTATTTT. Translating gives CAWSPGQGTDTQYF. The gene calls are TRBV30 and TRBJ2-3; 10 bases line up with TRBD1. The CDR3 has 14 residues. Losses at the gene ends were 2 bases for V and 3 bases for J; bases not matched to a gene: 2. Per the germline V gene, CDR1 is GTSNPN and CDR2 is SVGIG (reference sequence).

This chain joins TRBV28 and TRBJ1-1; no firm D call. The CDR3 totals 11 residues. V shed 8 bases and J shed 3 bases, with 7 bases lying between them. Germline-derived CDR1 and CDR2 are MDHEN and SYDVKM. The CDR3 loop reads CASLYHTEAFF. The CDR3 DNA reads as TGTGCCAGCCTTTATCACACTGAAGCTTTCTTT.

Worth noting for this clone: No conserved phenylalanine or tryptophan ends this CDR3, so it is likely a read error. The limits of the CDR3 on the DNA are not certain, so only TCRdb's listed CDR3 is given. The chain is built from TRBV5-1 and TRBJ1-1. Germline CDR1 is SGHRS and CDR2 is YFSETQ. With termini counted, the CDR3 has 10 amino acids. The CDR3 spells CASSVWSAGE.

The chain uses TRBV19 and TRBJ2-7; D perhaps matches TRBD1 (6 bases). There are 13 residues in the CDR3. CDR1 and CDR2 (germline): LNHDA, SQIVND (reference sequence). Trimming cost V 4 bases and J 3 bases, with 10 bases left between them. The CDR3 protein is CASSRDIIYEQYF. The CDR3 coding sequence is TGTGCCAGTAGTAGGGACATCATCTACGAGCAGTACTTC.

The chain employs TRBV5-1 and TRBJ1-1, with D uncertain. Germline V CDR1 and CDR2: SGHRS, YFSETQ. The CDR3 spans 14 residues. Trimming took 4 bases from V and 7 from J, leaving 17 bases between them. The CDR3 DNA reads as TGCGCCAGCAGCCCCCAGACCACTACGGGTGAAGCTTTCTTT. Its translation: CASSPQTTTGEAFF. Drawing the rest from reference TRBV5-1 and TRBJ1-1, the complete variable domain is KAGVTQTPRYLIKTRGQQVTLSCSPISGHRSVSWYQQTPGQGLQFLFEYFSETQRNKGNFPGRFSGRQFSNSRSEMNVSTLELGDSALYLCASSPQTTTGEAFFGQGTRLTVV.

This clone was observed once. The V and J genes are TRBV14 and TRBJ1-1; the match to TRBD1 covers 8 bases. V was clipped by 0 bases and J by 4 bases; unmatched bases: 7. CDR1 is SGHDN, CDR2 FVKESK, per germline. This CDR3 is built from 16 residues. CDR3 in amino acids: CASSQDKGQVGTEAFF. Written as DNA, the CDR3 is TGTGCCAGCAGCCAAGATAAGGGACAGGTGGGCACTGAAGCTTTCTTT.

In this sample, this clone turned up once. J is TRBJ2-6 and V is TRBV11-2; unclear D gene. The V end lost 1 base, the J end lost 2 bases, and 6 bases lay between the germline ends. This CDR3 region has 15 residues. CDR1 and CDR2 (germline): SGHAT, FQNNGV. This chain's CDR3 is CASSLAEAGANVLTF. In DNA form, the CDR3 reads TGTGCCAGCAGCTTAGCAGAGGCTGGGGCCAACGTCCTGACTTTC.

The chain uses TRBV19 and TRBJ1-1; 7 bases match TRBD1. From germline, CDR1 is LNHDA and CDR2 SQIVND (reference sequence). CDR3 length: 13 amino acids. Trimming took 5 bases from V and 0 from J; bases not matched to a gene: 0. CDR3 nucleotides: TGTGCCAGTAGTGGACAGGTGAACACTGAAGCTTTCTTT. Translating gives CASSGQVNTEAFF.

The rearrangement links TRBV30 to TRBJ1-1; a possible D gene is TRBD1 (6 bases). This CDR3 contains 14 residues. Trimming pared 3 bases from V and 11 bases from J, leaving 22 bases between. Germline-derived CDR1 and CDR2 are GTSNPN and SVGIG (reference sequence). The CDR3 loop is CAWRGRTVVTRAFF. The DNA for the CDR3 is TGTGCCTGGAGAGGGCGGACAGTAGTTACAAGGGCTTTCTTT.

The chain joins TRBV6-2 or TRBV6-3 to TRBJ2-1, with 11 bases identical to TRBD2. The V and J ends lost 3 bases and 6 bases, in that order; junction bases with no gene match: 13. Germline V gives CDR1 MNHEY, CDR2 SVGEGT. CDR3 length: 18 residues. CDR3 region: CASSYRLSRTSGFNEQFF. The DNA for the CDR3 is TGTGCCAGCAGTTATCGGCTCTCTAGGACTAGCGGGTTCAATGAGCAGTTCTTC.

The V and J genes are TRBV27 and TRBJ1-2; possible D gene TRBD1, 5 bases. V gave up 0 bases and J gave up 8 bases, with 7 bases separating them. The CDR3 loop spans 12 amino acids. Germline values: CDR1 MNHEY, CDR2 SMNVEV (reference sequence). For the CDR3, the DNA is TGTGCCAGCAGTTTATCAGGGGTAGGCTACACCTTC. This translates into CASSLSGVGYTF.

The gene calls are TRBV9 and TRBJ1-5, with D unresolved. V was cut by 4 bases and J by 6 bases, with 17 bases left in between. The CDR3 has 15 amino acids. Germline loops: CDR1 SGDLS, CDR2 YYNGEE. The CDR3 loop is CASSQEGHSTQPQHF. CDR3 nucleotides: TGTGCCAGCAGCCAAGAGGGCCACTCCACTCAGCCCCAGCATTTT.

Written as DNA, the CDR3 is TGTGCCAGCAGTTCAACAGGGCTGGCTGGAAACACCATATATTTT. This gives the protein CASSSTGLAGNTIYF. This chain uses TRBV6-1 with TRBJ1-3, with D perhaps matching TRBD1 (6 bases). V shed 5 bases and J shed 2 bases, with 13 bases lying between them. This CDR3 is built from 15 residues. Germline V lookup: CDR1 MNHNS, CDR2 SASEGT.

The genes are TRBV6-2 or TRBV6-3 and TRBJ1-2; D gene unclear. The CDR3 length is 16 residues. Germline V gene data show CDR1 as MNHEY and CDR2 as SVGEGT. V was shortened by 2 bases and J by 3 bases, with 16 bases between the two germline ends. CDR3 DNA: TGTGCCAGCAGTTACAGGAGCACCCCTCGGGACTATGGCTACACCTTC. Protein sequence: CASSYRSTPRDYGYTF.

The chain links TRBV19 to TRBJ2-5; D may be TRBD1 (6 bases). CDR3 length equals 13 residues. CDR1 LNHDA and CDR2 SQIVND come from the germline V gene (reference sequence). Trimming removed 5 bases from V and 3 bases from J, with 10 bases in between. CDR3 sequence (DNA): TGTGCCAGTAGTCCCAACAGGGAAGAGACCCAGTACTTC. It specifies CASSPNREETQYF.

The rearrangement links TRBV27 to TRBJ1-2; 10 bases fit TRBD1. Per the germline V gene, CDR1 is MNHEY and CDR2 is SMNVEV (reference sequence). The ends lost 7 bases at V and 8 bases at J; junction bases unmatched: 10. The CDR3 contains 14 residues. This chain's CDR3 is CASKGQGKSGGYTF. In DNA, the CDR3 is TGTGCCAGCAAGGGACAGGGGAAATCGGGAGGCTACACCTTC.

The chain uses TRBV6-5 and TRBJ2-1, with 11 bases aligning to TRBD1. The CDR3 covers 15 residues. The trim removed 6 bases at V and 2 bases at J, leaving 3 bases unmatched. Germline lookup yields CDR1 MNHEY and CDR2 SVGAGI. This CDR3 reads CASRPGQGAYNEQFF. For the CDR3, the DNA is TGTGCCAGCAGACCGGGACAGGGGGCCTACAATGAGCAGTTCTTC.

The V gene is TRBV10-3, the J gene TRBJ1-6; D uncertain. Germline values: CDR1 ENHRY, CDR2 SYGVKD. The CDR3 spans 14 residues. V dropped 2 bases and J dropped 1 base, with 3 bases sitting between them. The CDR3 loop reads CAISEESYNSPLHF. For the CDR3, the DNA is TGTGCCATCAGTGAGGAGTCCTATAATTCACCCCTCCACTTT.